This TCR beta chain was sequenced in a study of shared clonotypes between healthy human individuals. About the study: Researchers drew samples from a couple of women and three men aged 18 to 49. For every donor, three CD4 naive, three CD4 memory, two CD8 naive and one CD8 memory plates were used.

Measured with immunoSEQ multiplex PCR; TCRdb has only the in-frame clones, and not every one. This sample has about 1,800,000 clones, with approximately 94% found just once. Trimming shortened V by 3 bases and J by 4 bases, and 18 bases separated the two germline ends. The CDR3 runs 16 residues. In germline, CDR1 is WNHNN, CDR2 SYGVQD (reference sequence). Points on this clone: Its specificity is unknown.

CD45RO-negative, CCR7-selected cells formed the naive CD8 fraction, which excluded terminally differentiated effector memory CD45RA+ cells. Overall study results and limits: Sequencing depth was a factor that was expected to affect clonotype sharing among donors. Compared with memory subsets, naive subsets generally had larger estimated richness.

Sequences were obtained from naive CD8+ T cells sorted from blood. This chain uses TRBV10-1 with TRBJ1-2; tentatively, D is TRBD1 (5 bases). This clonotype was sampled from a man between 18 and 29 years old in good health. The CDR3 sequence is CASSDSRQGEGYGYTF. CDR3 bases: TGCGCCAGCAGTGATTCCCGGCAGGGAGAGGGCTATGGCTACACCTTC.